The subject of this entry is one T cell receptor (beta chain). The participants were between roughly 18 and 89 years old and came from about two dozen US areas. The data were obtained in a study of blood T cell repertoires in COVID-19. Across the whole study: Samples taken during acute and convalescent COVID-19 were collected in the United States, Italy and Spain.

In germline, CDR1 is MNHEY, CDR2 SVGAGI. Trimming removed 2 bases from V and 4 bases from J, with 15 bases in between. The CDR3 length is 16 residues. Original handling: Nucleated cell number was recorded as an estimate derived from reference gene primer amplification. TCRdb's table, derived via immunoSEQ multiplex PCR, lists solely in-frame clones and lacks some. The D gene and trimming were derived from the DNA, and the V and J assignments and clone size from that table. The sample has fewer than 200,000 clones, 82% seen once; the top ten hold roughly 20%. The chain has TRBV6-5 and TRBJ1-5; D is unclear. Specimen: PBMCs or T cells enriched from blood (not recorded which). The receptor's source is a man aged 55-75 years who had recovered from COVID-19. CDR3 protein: CASSYKRPGFNQPQHF. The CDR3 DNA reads TGTGCCAGCAGTTACAAACGACCCGGGTTTAATCAGCCCCAGCATTTT.